Below, one TCR beta chain is given with its context. What it binds is unknown. This CDR3 spans 14 amino acids. Germline CDR1 is MNHNS and CDR2 is SASEGT. J was trimmed by 7 bases and V by 8 bases; bases with no gene match: 10. This record comes from a study of cytomegalovirus exposure and HLA in healthy donors. Findings of the study overall: A further, later analysis showed that HLA-associated TCR beta chains (compared with equally common others) were more clonally expanded.

13 Jbeta primers and 60 Vbeta primers were used for the PCR. The assay was immunoSEQ multiplex PCR, and TCRdb's table has in-frame clones only and misses some. The sample consists of under 200,000 clones, 60% to 80% of them appearing once. The V gene is TRBV6-1, the J gene TRBJ1-4; TRBD1 agrees at 7 bases. Sequenced: PBMCs. The sequence was obtained from a man aged 50 to 60 in good health and CMV-seropositive. This CDR3 is CASLTGWGPEKLFF. The CDR3 coding sequence is TGTGCCAGCTTGACAGGGTGGGGTCCTGAAAAACTGTTTTTT.